This T cell receptor (beta chain) was observed in a study of blood T cell repertoires in COVID-19. At the level of the study: Sites across the United States, Italy and Spain contributed samples from acute and convalescent COVID-19. PBMCs, B-cell-depleted T cells, or T cells were the source of the cDNA or gDNA that made up the material.

In the original processing: Reference gene primer amplification yielded estimated nucleated cell counts. TCRdb's copy holds only in-frame clones and misses some; the assay was immunoSEQ multiplex PCR. Clone size and the V and J calls come from that table; the DNA yielded D and trimming. The data show under 300,000 clones, 75% to 90% seen once. The CDR3 is made up of 15 amino acids. V was trimmed by 2 bases and J by 0 bases, leaving 10 bases between them. CDR1 is SGHAT and CDR2 is FQNNGV in the germline V gene. This clonotype originated in a young man who had recovered from COVID-19. The specimen was peripheral blood. This chain joins TRBV11-2 and TRBJ2-5, with D unresolved. CDR3 residues: CASSLNVRDQETQYF. The DNA of the CDR3 is TGTGCCAGCAGCTTAAATGTTCGAGACCAAGAGACCCAGTACTTC.